This T cell receptor (beta chain) was observed in a study of cytomegalovirus exposure and HLA in healthy donors. This clone was picked up one time. 13 Jbeta primers and 60 Vbeta primers were used for the PCR. Libraries were prepared by immunoSEQ multiplex PCR; TCRdb keeps only in-frame clonotypes and omits some of them. The data contain over 200,000 clones, around 80% of them singletons. Germline V gene lookup returns CDR1 SGHRS and CDR2 YFSETQ. CDR3 length equals 15 residues. The J segment lost 8 bases and the V segment lost 2 bases, leaving 8 bases of the junction unmatched. The TCR sequence derives from a woman aged 35 to 49 in good health and CMV-seropositive. The sequencing sample was made of PBMCs. J is TRBJ1-2 and V is TRBV5-1; TRBD1 aligns across 11 bases. Here the CDR3 reads CASSLWTGGVGGYTF. The CDR3 region has the DNA TGCGCCAGCAGCTTATGGACAGGGGGCGTTGGAGGCTACACCTTC.